These 20 T cell receptor beta chains were all obtained from the same sample, sequenced in a study of post-analysis software for immune sequencing data. Study-level results: Patients showed TRBV5-6, TRBV5-1 and TRBV20-1 among five TRBV segments more frequent than in controls.

These receptors' targets are unknown. Carried by the TCR beta cDNA libraries were unique molecular identifiers. Via MiXCR, TCRdb re-called the PCR reads, giving one row per CDR3 protein. The sample yields around 700,000 distinct CDR3 sequences, approximately 60% seen once. The source material was blood. These receptor sequences come from a girl aged 2 to 9 with multiple sclerosis.

This clonotype was counted a few times. As DNA, the CDR3 is TGCGCCAGCAGTGAGTCCCGTTCTGAAGCTTTCTTT. Protein: CASSESRSEAFF. V and J are TRBV10-2 and TRBJ1-1, with D uncertain. Germline values: CDR1 WSHSY, CDR2 SAAADI. The CDR3 runs to 12 residues. Trimming took 0 bases from V and 6 from J, leaving 5 bases between them.

J is TRBJ2-1 and V is TRBV5-1; 9 nucleotides line up with TRBD1. V gave up 4 bases and J gave up 12 bases; unmatched junction bases: 8. CDR1 is SGHRS, CDR2 YFSETQ, per germline. The CDR3 is made up of 13 amino acids. Written as DNA, the CDR3 is TGCGCCAGCAGCACCAACAGGGGGCAAGGGCAGTTCTTC. This codes for CASSTNRGQGQFF.

The rearrangement links TRBV6-1 to TRBJ1-2; 9 bases align to TRBD1. This CDR3 is built from 16 residues. V shed 5 bases and J 5 bases; nucleotides not matched to a gene: 12. Germline-derived CDR1 and CDR2 are MNHNS and SASEGT. Here the CDR3 DNA reads TGTGCCAGCAGTCTAACGTCGACAGGGGGAGAGTATGGCTACACCTTC. Translation: CASSLTSTGGEYGYTF.

V usage is TRBV11-2 and J usage is TRBJ2-3; D not resolved. The CDR3 contains 16 residues. V lost 1 base to trimming and J lost 2 bases, with 13 bases between them. From germline, CDR1 is SGHAT and CDR2 FQNNGV. The CDR3 DNA sequence: TGTGCCAGCAGCTTAGGGCCAGCATTACACACAGATACGCAGTATTTT. Its protein product is CASSLGPALHTDTQYF.

The chain is built from TRBV5-6 and TRBJ2-7; TRBD2 aligns across 9 bases. V shed 1 base and J 6 bases; nucleotides not matched to a gene: 5. Germline V CDR1 and CDR2: SGHDT, YYEEEE. The CDR3 length is 14 residues. The CDR3 coding sequence is TGTGCCAGCAGCTTGAGAACTAGCGGGCGCGAGCAGTACTTC. Its protein product is CASSLRTSGREQYF.

This clonotype occurred once. The rearrangement uses TRBV20-1 and TRBJ2-7, with 10 bases matching TRBD1. Germline values: CDR1 DFQATT, CDR2 SNEGSKA (reference sequence). V gave up 5 bases and J gave up 4 bases; unmatched junction bases: 11. This CDR3 contains 15 residues. The DNA of the CDR3 is TGCAGTGCTCCGGGACAGGGGACCGACGTTTACGAGCAGTACTTC. Translated: CSAPGQGTDVYEQYF.

This clonotype was picked up a small number of times. The rearrangement links TRBV20-1 to TRBJ2-5; 14 positions match TRBD2. The CDR3 is 17 amino acids. Germline CDR1 reads DFQATT; CDR2 reads SNEGSKA (reference sequence). V lost 1 base to trimming and J lost 4 bases; unmatched junction nucleotides: 8. The CDR3 DNA is TGCAGTGCTAGAGTACGTGGCGGGACTAGCGGGAGAGAGACCCAGTACTTC. Protein product: CSARVRGGTSGRETQYF.

The rearrangement joins TRBV20-1 to TRBJ2-7; 8 bases match TRBD2. Germline CDR1 and CDR2: DFQATT and SNEGSKA (reference sequence). With 5 bases clipped from V and 2 bases from J, the junction kept 8 bases outside the gene matches. This CDR3 has 14 residues. CDR3 region: CSAPGVAGTYEQYF. Written as DNA, the CDR3 is TGCAGTGCTCCCGGGGTAGCGGGAACCTACGAGCAGTACTTC.

In its sample, this clonotype was seen a few times. The chain joins TRBV20-1 to TRBJ2-3; 8 bases line up with TRBD2. The germline V gene has CDR1 DFQATT and CDR2 SNEGSKA (reference sequence). The CDR3 length is 16 residues. After removal of 2 bases from V and 6 bases from J, the junction contained 13 bases not matched to a gene. CDR3 coding DNA: TGCAGTGCTAGAACCTCTAGCGGGTCCGTTCACGATACGCAGTATTTT. Amino acid sequence: CSARTSSGSVHDTQYF.

On this clonotype itself: At one end the junction does not follow the germline gene, possibly because of a read error. The V call is TRBV4-2, the J call TRBJ1-6, with D perhaps TRBD1 (5 bases). The germline gives CDR1 LGHNA, CDR2 YNFKEQ. The CDR3 length is 16 residues. Written as DNA, the CDR3 is TGTGCCAGCAGCCAAGAAACAGGAGGTGGCAATTCACCCCTCCACTTC. It encodes CASSQETGGGNSPLHF.

The V call is TRBV9, the J call TRBJ2-3, with TRBD2 as a possible D gene (5 bases). Germline loops: CDR1 SGDLS, CDR2 YYNGEE. Trimming took 0 bases from V and 1 from J, leaving 9 bases between them. CDR3 length: 15 amino acids. The CDR3 DNA is TGTGCCAGCAGCGTAGGGGCACTAGGCACAGATACGCAGTATTTT. Its translation: CASSVGALGTDTQYF.

The gene calls are TRBV27 and TRBJ1-1; 9 nucleotides agree with TRBD1. V shed 6 bases and J 8 bases; nucleotides not matched to a gene: 10. The germline V gene encodes CDR1 MNHEY and CDR2 SMNVEV (reference sequence). The CDR3 sequence is 14 residues long. The DNA for the CDR3 is TGTGCCAGCAGCCCCCTCGGGACAGGGAAAGAAGCTTTCTTT. As protein: CASSPLGTGKEAFF.

The chain is built from TRBV7-2 and TRBJ2-1; D not resolved. TRBJ2-7 matches the DNA end more closely, so the J call is doubtful. This CDR3 has 13 residues. Germline assignment: CDR1 SGHTA and CDR2 FQGNSA. The DNA of the CDR3 is TGTGCCAGCAGCTTAGCGCTCCTCTACGAGCAGTACTTC. Protein product: CASSLALLYEQYF.

The chain combines TRBV5-1 with TRBJ1-1; 8 bases fit TRBD1. The germline V gene encodes CDR1 SGHRS and CDR2 YFSETQ. This CDR3 is 15 amino acids long. The trim removed 4 bases at V and 4 bases at J, leaving 9 bases unmatched. CDR3 bases: TGCGCCAGCAGCCCGAAGGACAGGGTCGCCACTGAAGCTTTCTTT. Its translation: CASSPKDRVATEAFF.

The J gene is TRBJ2-7, the V gene TRBV7-2, with TRBD2 as a possible D gene (6 bases). The better agreement between TRBJ2-4 and the DNA end casts doubt on the J call. CDR3 length: 13 residues. CDR1 is SGHTA, CDR2 FQGNSA, per germline. CDR3 bases: TGTGCCAGCAGCTCCGGACGGGAGTACATTCAGTACTTC. Amino acid sequence: CASSSGREYIQYF.

This clonotype was detected only a few times. This chain joins TRBV6-5 and TRBJ2-7; maybe TRBD2 (5 bases). Germline CDR1 MNHEY, CDR2 SVGAGI. V lost 2 bases, J lost 3 bases, and 14 bases lay in between. The CDR3 runs to 15 residues. The CDR3 region has the DNA TGTGCCAGCAGTTACGCCGGGGTGCGGCGCTACGAGCAGTACTTC. It codes for CASSYAGVRRYEQYF.

There are a few counts of this clonotype. The CDR3 here is CASSHDIWTEAFF. The DNA of the CDR3 is TGTGCCAGCAGCCATGACATTTGGACTGAAGCTTTCTTT. The rearrangement joins TRBV9 to TRBJ1-1; D gene uncertain. Germline CDR1 and CDR2: SGDLS and YYNGEE. The V end lost 4 bases, the J end lost 5 bases, and 12 bases lay between the germline ends. This CDR3 spans 13 amino acids.

The rearrangement links TRBV11-2 to TRBJ2-6; TRBD1 matches 7 bases. Per germline, CDR1 SGHAT and CDR2 FQNNGV. V dropped 1 base and J dropped 4; count of bases not matched to a gene: 10. CDR3 length: 18 amino acids. The CDR3 spells CASSLGQGVPWGANVLTF. The CDR3 nucleotides are TGTGCCAGCAGCTTAGGTCAGGGGGTCCCATGGGGGGCCAACGTCCTGACTTTC.

This clonotype was observed a single time. The chain recombines TRBV6-1 with TRBJ1-1; D is possibly TRBD1 (6 bases). This CDR3 contains 17 residues. Trimming stripped 2 bases from V and 0 bases from J, with 16 bases between. The germline CDR1 and CDR2 sequences are MNHNS and SASEGT. The CDR3 nucleotides read TGTGCCAGCAGTGAAAGGTTGGACAGCCTCATGAACACTGAAGCTTTCTTT. It yields the protein CASSERLDSLMNTEAFF.

This rearrangement joins TRBV12-3 or TRBV12-4 to TRBJ2-3; D possibly matches TRBD1 or TRBD2 (6 bases each). V lost 3 bases and J 2 bases, leaving 12 bases between the germline ends. The CDR3 is 15 amino acids. CDR3 amino acids: CASSLTGALTDTQYF. DNA of the CDR3: TGTGCCAGCAGTTTGACGGGGGCCCTCACAGATACGCAGTATTTT.